A single sample gave rise to the 24 T cell receptor beta chains below, sequenced in a study of T cell repertoires in cytomegalovirus infection. No antigens are known for them. Each CDR3 protein is one row after TCRdb ran MiXCR on the reads. Altogether 230,000 or so distinct CDR3 sequences are present, roughly 34% being singletons, with the ten largest covering roughly three fifths. The sequencing here drew on CD8+ T cells from cultured PBMCs, taken from culture after CMV antigen stimulation. The receptor set was obtained from a human donor in good health (CMV status not recorded). Some clones in this sample may be carry-over from other donors' samples.

This clonotype was seen only a few times. The chain combines TRBV7-3 with TRBJ2-1; D may correspond to TRBD1 or TRBD2 (5 bases each). Germline V lookup: CDR1 SGHTA, CDR2 FQGTGA. This CDR3 is built from 16 residues. Trimming cost V 5 bases and J 0 bases, with 14 bases left between them. The CDR3 protein is CASSPQPGSSYNEQFF. The CDR3 DNA reads TGTGCCAGCAGCCCACAACCAGGGAGCTCCTACAATGAGCAGTTCTTC.

The chain joins TRBV2 to TRBJ2-7, with 7 positions matching TRBD1. This CDR3 is built from 13 residues. Germline CDR1 SNHLY, CDR2 FYNNEI. Germline trimming cut 8 bases from V and 1 base from J; bases unmatched to any gene: 5. The CDR3 is CASADRLSYEQYF. For the CDR3, the DNA is TGTGCCAGCGCGGACAGGTTATCCTACGAGCAGTACTTC.

The chain couples TRBV19 to TRBJ1-6, with 9 bases identical to TRBD1. This CDR3 is built from 14 residues. J gave up 7 bases and V 7 bases, and 5 bases lay outside the gene matches. Germline assignment: CDR1 LNHDA and CDR2 SQIVND (reference sequence). For the CDR3, the DNA is TGTGCCAGTACCCCAACAGGGGGCAATTCACCCCTCCACTTT. Amino acids: CASTPTGGNSPLHF.

The chain links TRBV27 to TRBJ1-2, with a possible D match to TRBD1 (6 bases). The CDR3 runs to 14 residues. The V end lost 6 bases, the J end lost 6 bases, and 17 bases lay between the germline ends. From germline, CDR1 is MNHEY and CDR2 SMNVEV (reference sequence). The chain's CDR3 is CASRAGGRPHGYTF. The CDR3 DNA follows: TGTGCCAGCAGAGCCGGGGGGCGCCCCCATGGCTACACCTTC.

The rearrangement links TRBV12-5 to TRBJ2-7; D may be TRBD1 or TRBD2 (6 bases each). The CDR3 sequence is 13 residues long. Germline loops: CDR1 LGHNT, CDR2 FRNRAP. With 7 bases removed from V and 4 bases from J, the gap between germline ends came to 14 bases. CDR3 protein: CASVVQGRYEQYF. The CDR3 DNA is TGTGCTAGTGTCGTTCAGGGGAGGTACGAGCAGTACTTC.

This clonotype was observed a handful of times. The CDR3 here is CASSLLAGGLNTQYF. The CDR3, as DNA: TGTGCCAGCAGTTTACTAGCGGGGGGGCTCAATACGCAGTATTTT. The chain combines TRBV7-3 with TRBJ2-3; 13 bases map to TRBD2. Unmatched junction bases numbered 7, after V lost 6 bases and J lost 7 bases. CDR1 and CDR2 (germline): SGHTA, FQGTGA. CDR3 length: 15 amino acids.

This clonotype was detected only once. The V gene is TRBV20-1, the J gene TRBJ2-7, with 7 positions matching TRBD1. The CDR3 totals 15 residues. Germline V CDR1 and CDR2: DFQATT, SNEGSKA (reference sequence). Trimming removed 3 bases from V and 4 bases from J; junction bases left unmatched: 12. DNA for the CDR3: TGCAGTGCTAGTACTCCCAGGGGGATGAGGTACGAGCAGTACTTC. This sequence encodes CSASTPRGMRYEQYF.

The V and J genes are TRBV27 and TRBJ2-7; 8 bases are a match to TRBD2. V lost 7 bases, J lost 2 bases, and 13 bases stayed unmatched. The germline V gene encodes CDR1 MNHEY and CDR2 SMNVEV (reference sequence). The CDR3 sequence is 16 residues long. The CDR3 coding sequence is TGTGCCAGCACCCCCTCGGGGGGGTCGGTGACCTACGAGCAGTACTTC. The encoded protein is CASTPSGGSVTYEQYF.

V gene TRBV14 combines with J gene TRBJ1-2, with D maybe TRBD1 (5 bases). V lost 4 bases to trimming and J lost 7 bases, with 16 bases between them. The CDR3 spans 14 residues. CDR1 is SGHDN, CDR2 FVKESK, per germline. This CDR3 reads CASSPLPGRGGYTF. In nucleotides, the CDR3 is TGTGCCAGCAGCCCCCTTCCAGGGAGGGGTGGCTACACCTTC.

This clonotype was counted only a few times. The chain couples TRBV7-3 to TRBJ1-1; 8 nucleotides align to TRBD1. The germline gives CDR1 SGHTA, CDR2 FQGTGA. The CDR3 is made up of 15 amino acids. With 2 bases clipped from V and 3 bases from J, the junction kept 5 bases outside the gene matches. CDR3 sequence (DNA): TGTGCCAGCAGCTTAGGCCCCAGGGGGCACACTGAAGCTTTCTTT. Translated, it gives CASSLGPRGHTEAFF.

The chain couples TRBV5-4 to TRBJ1-1, with no clear D. Deletions cut 4 bases from V and 8 bases from J, with 9 bases between. The CDR3 sequence is 11 residues long. Germline-derived CDR1 and CDR2 are SGHNT and YYREEE (reference sequence). The CDR3 reads CASSIRTEAFF. The DNA for the CDR3 is TGTGCCAGCAGCATACGGACCGAAGCTTTCTTT. Full variable domain (remainder filled in from reference TRBV5-4 and TRBJ1-1): ETGVTQSPTHLIKTRGQQVTLRCSSQSGHNTVSWYQQALGQGPQFIFQYYREEENGRGNFPPRFSGLQFPNYSSELNVNALELDDSALYLCASSIRTEAFFGQGTRLTVV.

This clonotype has a handful of counts. The rearrangement links TRBV27 to TRBJ2-3; D perhaps matches TRBD2 (5 bases). The CDR3 sequence is 16 residues long. CDR1 and CDR2 from the germline V gene are MNHEY and SMNVEV (reference sequence). Trimming left V 2 bases short and J 5 bases short, with 17 bases between. CDR3 coding DNA: TGTGCCAGCAGTTTAGCCGTAGCAACCGGGGTAGATACGCAGTATTTT. It is translated as CASSLAVATGVDTQYF.

The chain uses TRBV7-6 and TRBJ2-3; perhaps TRBD1 as D (5 bases). This CDR3 region has 13 residues. From germline, CDR1 is SGHVS and CDR2 FNYEAQ. Trimming took off 4 bases at V and 4 bases at J, with 9 bases between the two ends. CDR3 sequence reads: CASSSQGSDTQYF. CDR3 DNA: TGTGCCAGCAGCTCCCAGGGTTCAGATACGCAGTATTTT.

This clonotype occurred many times. The chain has TRBV7-2 and TRBJ1-4; D may be TRBD1 (5 bases). CDR1 SGHTA and CDR2 FQGNSA come from the germline V gene. The germline V and J ends were trimmed by 4 bases and 0 bases, with 27 bases remaining between them. This CDR3 has 21 amino acids. The CDR3 DNA reads as TGTGCCAGCAGCTCTACCGATGTGGGACCACGACTACCAGCAACTAATGAAAAACTGTTTTTT. This codes for CASSSTDVGPRLPATNEKLFF.

This rearrangement joins TRBV29-1 to TRBJ1-1; D might be TRBD1 (6 bases). Germline V gene data show CDR1 as SQVTM and CDR2 as ANQGSEA. V lost 0 bases, J lost 1 base, and 12 bases lay in between. The CDR3 totals 15 residues. The CDR3 loop reads CSVEDLQGPNTEAFF. The CDR3, as DNA: TGCAGCGTTGAAGATCTACAGGGACCGAACACTGAAGCTTTCTTT.

This clonotype came up a few times. The CDR3 DNA reads as TGTGCCAGCAGCCGGACAGGGGGAATTCAAGTTTCAGATACGCAGTATTTT. Amino acids: CASSRTGGIQVSDTQYF. V gene TRBV11-2 combines with J gene TRBJ2-3, with TRBD1 matching 10 bases. This CDR3 comprises 17 residues. The germline V gene has CDR1 SGHAT and CDR2 FQNNGV. After removal of 5 bases from V and 4 bases from J, the junction contained 12 bases not matched to a gene. The variable domain in full, with the rest retrieved from reference TRBV11-2 and TRBJ2-3, is EAGVAQSPRYKIIEKRQSVAFWCNPISGHATLYWYQQILGQGPKLLIQFQNNGVVDDSQLPKDRFSAERLKGVDSTLKIQPAKLEDSAVYLCASSRTGGIQVSDTQYFGPGTRLTVL.

The CDR3 protein is CAIFQGDTEAFF. The CDR3 bases are TGTGCCATCTTCCAAGGGGACACTGAAGCTTTCTTT. V is TRBV25-1 and J is TRBJ1-1; perhaps TRBD1 as D (5 bases). CDR3 size: 12 residues. The ends were cut back, 10 bases at V and 3 bases at J, with 12 bases in the middle. Germline loops: CDR1 MGHDK, CDR2 SYGVNS.

This clonotype was seen a few times. The rearrangement links TRBV6-6 to TRBJ2-1, with 12 nucleotides matching TRBD2. After removal of 8 bases from V and 7 bases from J, the junction contained 6 bases not matched to a gene. Germline CDR1 MNHNY, CDR2 SVGAGI (reference sequence). The CDR3 loop spans 14 amino acids. This CDR3 is CASGATSGRNEQFF. The CDR3 DNA reads TGTGCCAGCGGGGCGACTAGCGGGAGAAATGAGCAGTTCTTC.

This clonotype was detected only a few times. V gene TRBV7-3 combines with J gene TRBJ2-7; 11 nucleotides agree with TRBD2. The V and J ends lost 4 bases and 0 bases, in that order; junction bases with no gene match: 5. The CDR3 consists of 16 residues. Germline CDR1 SGHTA, CDR2 FQGTGA. The CDR3 DNA reads as TGTGCCAGCAGCTCACTAGCGGGGGCCTCCTCCTACGAGCAGTACTTC. Translated: CASSSLAGASSYEQYF.

The rearrangement uses TRBV28 and TRBJ2-1; D may correspond to TRBD1 or TRBD2 (5 bases each). This CDR3 comprises 15 residues. Germline V CDR1 and CDR2: MDHEN, SYDVKM. Trimming shortened V by 4 bases and J by 8 bases, and 18 bases separated the two germline ends. CDR3: CASSSGALKEDEQFF. CDR3 in DNA: TGTGCCAGCAGTTCCGGGGCCCTGAAGGAAGATGAGCAGTTCTTC.

The CDR3 DNA is TGTGCCAGCAGTCGACTATTACAGGGCTCTGGGGCCAACGTCCTGACTTTC. Translating gives CASSRLLQGSGANVLTF. J is TRBJ2-6 and V is TRBV28; D might be TRBD1 (6 bases). The CDR3 has 17 amino acids. The V gene's germline CDR1 is MDHEN and CDR2 SYDVKM. Trimming left V 5 bases short and J 0 bases short, with 14 bases between.

The chain couples TRBV4-2 to TRBJ2-4, with no clear D. Looked up from germline, CDR1 is LGHNA and CDR2 is YNFKEQ. The CDR3 has 14 amino acids. Trimming stripped 1 base from V and 3 bases from J, with 7 bases between. The CDR3 bases are TGTGCCAGCAGCCAAGGAATGAACAAAAACATTCAGTACTTC. Translation: CASSQGMNKNIQYF.

The CDR3 sequence is CASSLVVGATSEAFF. CDR3 DNA: TGTGCCAGCAGCTTAGTTGTTGGGGCAACTTCTGAAGCTTTCTTT. V gene TRBV7-9 combines with J gene TRBJ1-1, with D possibly TRBD1 on 5 matching bases. From germline, CDR1 is SEHNR and CDR2 FQNEAQ (reference sequence). The ends were cut back, 1 base at V and 6 bases at J, with 15 bases in the middle. There are 15 residues in the CDR3.

The CDR3 is CASTGTDYNEQFF. The CDR3 DNA follows: TGTGCCAGCACCGGGACAGATTACAATGAGCAGTTCTTC. This chain uses TRBV6-6 with TRBJ2-1; 7 bases map to TRBD1. Trimming cost V 7 bases and J 4 bases; bases outside gene matches: 4. The CDR3 consists of 13 residues. Germline lookup yields CDR1 MNHNY and CDR2 SVGAGI (reference sequence).